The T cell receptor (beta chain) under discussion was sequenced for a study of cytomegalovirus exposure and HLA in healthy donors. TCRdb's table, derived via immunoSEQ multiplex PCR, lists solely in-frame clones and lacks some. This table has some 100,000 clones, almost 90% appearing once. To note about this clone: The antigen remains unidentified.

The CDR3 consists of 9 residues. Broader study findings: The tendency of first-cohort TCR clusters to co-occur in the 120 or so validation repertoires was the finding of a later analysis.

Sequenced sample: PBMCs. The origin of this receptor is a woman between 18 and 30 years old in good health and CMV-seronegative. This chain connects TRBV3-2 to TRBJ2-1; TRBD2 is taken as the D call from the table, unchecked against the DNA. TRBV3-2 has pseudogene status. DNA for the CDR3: TGTGCCAGCTCGCGTGAGCAGTTCTTC. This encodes CASSREQFF.